This is a list of T cell receptor beta chains from one sample in a study of blood T cell repertoires in COVID-19. The method was immunoSEQ multiplex PCR; TCRdb's version includes in-frame clones alone and lacks a portion of them. The sample holds around 300,000 clones, 70% to 90% seen once. Sequenced: peripheral blood. Receptor source: a human donor in a cohort sampled during active COVID-19. Each CDR3 is given with its conserved first and last residue. A D gene is named only where the DNA matches it firmly. Where a row states a size, it is once, few, many or the class of an expanded clone; other rows omit it.

v_gene	j_gene	abundance	d_gene	CDR3nt	CDR3aa
TRBV5-6	TRBJ2-1	NA	NA	TGTGCCAGCAGCTTCTCATCGGGTTACTCCTACAATGAGCAGTTCTTC	CASSFSSGYSYNEQFF
TRBV5-4	TRBJ2-1	NA	NA	TGTGCCAGCAGCTTGGACAGGGCCAATGAGCAGTTCTTC	CASSLDRANEQFF
TRBV7-2	TRBJ1-5	NA	NA	TGTGCCAGCAGCCGCGGGGGGGTATATAGCAATCAGCCCCAGCATTTT	CASSRGGVYSNQPQHF
TRBV19	TRBJ2-3	NA	NA	TGTGCCAGTAGTATAAAGCGGGGCACAGATACGCAGTATTTT	CASSIKRGTDTQYF
TRBV5-4	TRBJ2-1	once	TRBD1	TGTGCCAGCAGATCGGGACAGGACCGGGGGAATGAGCAGTTCTTC	CASRSGQDRGNEQFF
TRBV10-3	TRBJ2-1	NA	TRBD2	TGTGCCATCAGTGAGACCCGACTAGCGGACAACAATGAGCAGTTCTTC	CAISETRLADNNEQFF
TRBV28	TRBJ1-1	NA	TRBD1	TGTGCCAGCAGTGCCAGGGGGACGGGGGACACTGAAGCTTTCTTT	CASSARGTGDTEAFF
TRBV7-9	TRBJ1-5	few	TRBD1	TGTGCCAGCAGCTTGGCCGGGGACAGTCAGCCCCAGCATTTT	CASSLAGDSQPQHF
TRBV2	TRBJ1-2	NA	NA	TGTGCCAGCAGGGTTACAACTAACTATGGCTACACCTTC	CASRVTTNYGYTF
TRBV5-1	TRBJ2-3	NA	NA	TGCGCCAGCCATAGCGGAGGCACAGATACGCAGTATTTT	CASHSGGTDTQYF
TRBV7-9	TRBJ2-2	NA	NA	TGTGCCAGCAGTTACCGGGGGGCATTGGCCGGGGAGCTGTTTTTT	CASSYRGALAGELFF
TRBV3-1/TRBV3-2	TRBJ2-7	NA	TRBD2	TGTGCCAGCAGCGAAGAGGCGGGAGCCGACTACGAGCAGTACTTC	CASSEEAGADYEQYF
TRBV19	TRBJ1-2	NA	TRBD1	TGTGCCAGTAGTAGAGGACAGGGATCCTATGGCTACACCTTC	CASSRGQGSYGYTF
TRBV6-5	TRBJ1-4	NA	TRBD1	TGTGCCACCCATAGACAGGGAATGGATGAAAAACTGTTTTTT	CATHRQGMDEKLFF
TRBV6-2/TRBV6-3	TRBJ2-3	NA	NA	TGTGCCAGCAGTTACATAAGCTTCACAGATACGCAGTATTTT	CASSYISFTDTQYF
TRBV6-5	TRBJ1-2	NA	TRBD1	TGTGCCAGCAGTTACTCGTCGGACAGGGACTATGGCTACACCTTC	CASSYSSDRDYGYTF
TRBV27	TRBJ1-2	NA	NA	TGTGCCAGCAGTTACAGGCCTGGTGGCTATGGCTACACCTTC	CASSYRPGGYGYTF
TRBV2	TRBJ1-6	once	NA	TGTGCCAGCACGGGCCCGCACAGGGAAGGGACCTATAATTCACCCCTCCACTTT	CASTGPHREGTYNSPLHF
TRBV7-2	TRBJ1-2	NA	NA	TGTGCCAGCAGCTTAGGTGGCCAGGTCTATGGCTACACCTTC	CASSLGGQVYGYTF
TRBV13	TRBJ2-7	NA	TRBD1	TGTGCCAGCAGCCAGGCCGACGAGGGGGCCCGCTACGAGCAGTACTTC	CASSQADEGARYEQYF
TRBV2	TRBJ1-1	few	NA	TGTGCCAGCAGTGAAGCGCGACGGGGTAACACTGAAGCTTTCTTT	CASSEARRGNTEAFF
TRBV2	TRBJ2-2	NA	TRBD1	TGTGCCATCAGAACGACAGGGCGGCAAACCGGGGAGCTGTTTTTT	CAIRTTGRQTGELFF
TRBV5-4	TRBJ1-6	once	NA	TGTGCCAGCAGCGCGGGAGGGGTCCGATTTAATTCACCCCTCCACTTT	CASSAGGVRFNSPLHF
TRBV6-2/TRBV6-3	TRBJ1-1	NA	NA	TGTGCCAGCAGTTACCTGATGGGGGCAGGGAAATCTTACACTGAAGCTTTCTTT	CASSYLMGAGKSYTEAFF
TRBV30	TRBJ1-5	NA	NA	TGTGCCTGGAGTGGGGGCATCGGCAATCAGCCCCAGCATTTT	CAWSGGIGNQPQHF
TRBV3-1/TRBV3-2	TRBJ1-2	once	NA	TGTGCCAGCAGCCAAGATAACGGGTTTCGGGGCTACACCTTC	CASSQDNGFRGYTF
TRBV25-1	TRBJ1-4	NA	NA	TGTGCCAGCAAAGGGGCCCGAAAACTGTTTTTT	CASKGARKLFF
TRBV12-3/TRBV12-4	TRBJ2-7	NA	NA	TGTGCCAGCAGTTTACTCACAGGTTCGGAGCAGTACTTC	CASSLLTGSEQYF
TRBV5-4	TRBJ1-1	NA	TRBD1	TGTGCCAGCAGCTCTGGGACAGTCACTGAAGCTTTCTTT	CASSSGTVTEAFF
TRBV6-5	TRBJ2-2	NA	NA	TGTGCCGTAGCTAGGGGGACGAACACCGGGGAGCTGTTTTTT	CAVARGTNTGELFF
TRBV11-3	TRBJ2-7	NA	NA	TGTGCCAGCAGCTTAGGGGCAGGCTCCTACGAGCAGTACTTC	CASSLGAGSYEQYF
TRBV7-2	TRBJ1-2	NA	TRBD1	TGTGCCAGCAGCCCACGACAGGGTTATAACTATGGCTACACCTTC	CASSPRQGYNYGYTF
TRBV29-1	TRBJ1-1	NA	TRBD1	TGCAGCGTAGGTAGGGGACAGTTTAACACTGAAGCTTTCTTT	CSVGRGQFNTEAFF
TRBV5-1	TRBJ2-3	NA	NA	TGCGCCAGCAGTCCAGGGGGGCCAGATACGCAGTATTTT	CASSPGGPDTQYF
TRBV3-1/TRBV3-2	TRBJ1-2	NA	NA	TGTGCCAGCAGCCCTACTGCGCGGACAAGCTATGGCTACACCTTC	CASSPTARTSYGYTF
TRBV30	TRBJ2-2	NA	NA	TGTGCCTGGAGTGTACGAAGCCCGAACACCGGGGAGCTGTTTTTT	CAWSVRSPNTGELFF
TRBV12-5	TRBJ2-3	NA	NA	TGTGCTAGTGGTTTGCAGGCTAGCGCCACAGATACGCAGTATTTT	CASGLQASATDTQYF
TRBV27	TRBJ1-1	NA	NA	TGTGCCAACAGGGAAGGACAGTTGAACACTGAAGCTTTCTTT	CANREGQLNTEAFF
TRBV30	TRBJ1-1	many	NA	TGTGCCTGGATAGTATTTACTGAAGCTTTCTTT	CAWIVFTEAFF
TRBV7-9	TRBJ1-1	NA	TRBD1	TGTGCCAGCAGACCACCGGGACAGGGGGGTACTGAAGCTTTCTTT	CASRPPGQGGTEAFF
TRBV9	TRBJ1-5	NA	NA	TGTGCCAGCAGCGTAGAAGGGAGCTTCAACCCCCAGCATTTT	CASSVEGSFNPQHF
TRBV5-1	TRBJ2-3	NA	TRBD2	TGCGCCAGCAGCTTGGATCGGCGGGGGAGCACAGATACGCAGTATTTT	CASSLDRRGSTDTQYF
TRBV11-2	TRBJ2-7	NA	TRBD1	TGTGCCAGCAGCGCCGAGACAGGGATTTCGTACGAGCAGTACTTC	CASSAETGISYEQYF